Listed here are 29 T cell receptor beta chains from one sample, sequenced in a study of patients and donors after allogeneic stem cell transplantation. One entry per CDR3 protein, called by TCRdb with MiXCR from the RT-PCR reads. Of 390,000 or so distinct CDR3 sequences detected, roughly 16% appear once; the ten largest clones hold about 7%. Sequencing used blood, either unsorted or a sorted T cell fraction (not recorded which). The receptor set was obtained from a human donor who was either an allogeneic HSCT recipient or a stem cell or donor lymphocyte infusion donor (not recorded which). It is not recorded whose cells these are; they may come from a transplant donor.

J is TRBJ2-7 and V is TRBV2, with 7 bases identical to TRBD1. This CDR3 contains 14 residues. The germline CDR1 and CDR2 sequences are SNHLY and FYNNEI. V trimming: 2 bases; J trimming: 3 bases; junction bases outside the gene matches: 4. The CDR3 here is CASSERTGIYEQYF. The CDR3 region has the DNA TGTGCCAGCAGTGAACGGACAGGAATCTACGAGCAGTACTTC.

This clonotype was observed a few times. This rearrangement joins TRBV5-1 to TRBJ2-3, with 7 nucleotides matching TRBD1. CDR1 SGHRS and CDR2 YFSETQ come from the germline V gene. The CDR3 is 15 residues long. V lost 3 bases and J lost 6; bases outside the gene matches: 10. Here the CDR3 DNA reads TGCGCCAGCAGCTCGGACAGGAGAGGAATGGATACGCAGTATTTT. Protein sequence: CASSSDRRGMDTQYF.

This clonotype was counted at least ten times. The chain has TRBV12-3 or TRBV12-4 and TRBJ1-1; tentative D call: TRBD1 (5 bases). The CDR3 is made up of 11 amino acids. Trimming removed 3 bases at V and 8 bases at J, with 7 bases between. CDR3 protein: CASSFRGEAFF. The CDR3 DNA reads as TGTGCCAGCAGTTTTAGGGGCGAAGCTTTCTTT.

This clonotype has a handful of counts. The V and J genes are TRBV20-1 and TRBJ2-3, with D perhaps matching TRBD2 (6 bases). The V gene's germline CDR1 is DFQATT and CDR2 SNEGSKA (reference sequence). With 7 bases removed from V and 4 bases from J, the gap between germline ends came to 21 bases. This CDR3 is 15 amino acids long. The CDR3 spells CSVSRTNPRADTQYF. The CDR3 DNA reads TGCAGTGTGTCCCGGACTAACCCAAGGGCAGATACGCAGTATTTT.

In this sample, this clonotype turned up many times. The chain carries TRBV29-1 and TRBJ2-7; 8 bases match TRBD1. CDR3 length: 15 amino acids. Trimming took 4 bases from V and 3 from J; bases not matched to a gene: 11. Germline V gene data show CDR1 as SQVTM and CDR2 as ANQGSEA. CDR3 sequence: CSVVPQDGQGYEQYF. CDR3 DNA sequence: TGCAGCGTTGTTCCCCAAGACGGACAGGGCTACGAGCAGTACTTC.

The genes are TRBV6-5 and TRBJ1-5; D possibly corresponds to TRBD1 (6 bases). CDR3 length: 14 residues. CDR1 and CDR2 (germline): MNHEY, SVGAGI. The V and J ends lost 2 bases and 3 bases respectively, with 8 bases between them. The CDR3 coding sequence is TGTGCCAGCAGTTACAAGGGGGTCAATCAGCCCCAGCATTTT. It translates to CASSYKGVNQPQHF.

This clonotype was observed many times. This sequence joins TRBV29-1 and TRBJ2-1; D perhaps matches TRBD2 (5 bases). Germline CDR1 SQVTM, CDR2 ANQGSEA. The CDR3 is 16 amino acids. Trimming shortened V by 3 bases and J by 9 bases, and 24 bases separated the two germline ends. Here the CDR3 reads CSVEKRREKGNSEQFF. CDR3 DNA: TGCAGCGTTGAGAAGCGTCGGGAAAAGGGAAATAGTGAGCAGTTCTTC.

This clonotype occurred many times. The chain carries TRBV12-3 or TRBV12-4 and TRBJ2-1; tentative D call: TRBD2 (6 bases). The CDR3 extends over 17 amino acids. Trimming left V 3 bases short and J 0 bases short, with 15 bases between. As DNA, the CDR3 is TGTGCCAGCAGTTTTGGCCGGCGGGATAACTCCTACAATGAGCAGTTCTTC. Its protein product is CASSFGRRDNSYNEQFF.

This clonotype has a count of ten or more. The J gene is TRBJ2-5, the V gene TRBV29-1; 10 nucleotides agree with TRBD1. In germline, CDR1 is SQVTM, CDR2 ANQGSEA. V shed 5 bases and J 5 bases; nucleotides not matched to a gene: 8. This CDR3 is built from 14 residues. For the CDR3, the DNA is TGCAGCGTTAACGACAGGGGGCTCTCGGAGACCCAGTACTTC. It yields the protein CSVNDRGLSETQYF.

This clonotype turned up a few times. The chain joins TRBV6-1 to TRBJ1-1, with D tentatively TRBD1 (5 bases). The length of the CDR3 is 14 residues. The germline V and J ends were trimmed by 5 bases and 4 bases, with 14 bases remaining between them. Germline values: CDR1 MNHNS, CDR2 SASEGT. DNA for the CDR3: TGTGCCAGCAGTCAGTCCTGGGACCCCACTGAAGCTTTCTTT. Protein product: CASSQSWDPTEAFF.

This clonotype occurred a few times. The chain recombines TRBV7-2 with TRBJ2-5, with 13 bases matching TRBD2. Germline CDR1 reads SGHTA; CDR2 reads FQGNSA. With V trimmed by 3 bases and J by 2 bases, 3 bases remained unmatched. The CDR3 runs to 16 residues. The CDR3 region is CASSFRLAGGQETQYF. CDR3 nucleotides: TGTGCCAGCAGCTTTAGACTAGCGGGGGGACAAGAGACCCAGTACTTC.

This rearrangement joins TRBV29-1 to TRBJ2-5; 8 nucleotides align to TRBD1. The J segment lost 3 bases and the V segment lost 5 bases, leaving 14 bases of the junction unmatched. The CDR3 runs 16 residues. Germline CDR1 SQVTM, CDR2 ANQGSEA. CDR3 region: CSVSSALGQGKETQYF. The CDR3 nucleotides read TGCAGCGTTTCGTCTGCACTTGGACAGGGAAAAGAGACCCAGTACTTC.

The J gene is TRBJ2-1, the V gene TRBV3-1, with D tentatively TRBD2 (6 bases). This CDR3 has 15 amino acids. V was pared by 4 bases and J by 6 bases, with 16 bases between. CDR1 and CDR2 (germline): LGHDT, YNNKEL (reference sequence). The CDR3 coding sequence is TGTGCCAGCAGCCTCCCGAGGAGGGGAGGCAATGAGCAGTTCTTC. Translation: CASSLPRRGGNEQFF.

There are many counts of this clonotype. The rearrangement uses TRBV6-1 and TRBJ1-3; D unresolved. The CDR3 sequence is 15 residues long. In germline, CDR1 is MNHNS, CDR2 SASEGT. Trimming removed 4 bases at V and 0 bases at J, with 10 bases between. CDR3 in amino acids: CASSVKPFSGNTIYF. CDR3 coding DNA: TGTGCCAGCAGTGTGAAACCGTTCTCTGGAAACACCATATATTTT.

V usage is TRBV20-1 and J usage is TRBJ2-4, with 10 bases fitting TRBD1. The germline V gene has CDR1 DFQATT and CDR2 SNEGSKA (reference sequence). With V trimmed by 4 bases and J by 0 bases, 9 bases remained unmatched. This CDR3 region has 17 residues. The CDR3 is CSANRDRGTLAKNIQYF. CDR3 DNA: TGCAGTGCTAACCGGGACAGGGGAACTCTAGCCAAAAACATTCAGTACTTC.

This clonotype was detected ten times or more. The chain combines TRBV4-1 with TRBJ2-2, with D unclear. V lost 3 bases and J 5 bases, leaving 4 bases between the germline ends. Germline lookup yields CDR1 MGHRA and CDR2 YSYEKL. The CDR3 covers 12 residues. The CDR3 protein is CASSQKTGELFF. DNA of the CDR3: TGCGCCAGCAGCCAGAAGACCGGGGAGCTGTTTTTT.

There are a few counts of this clonotype. The chain joins TRBV7-8 to TRBJ2-5; maybe TRBD1 (6 bases). V lost 6 bases, J lost 0 bases, and 20 bases lay in between. Per germline, CDR1 SGHVS and CDR2 FQNEAQ. This CDR3 contains 17 residues. The CDR3 reads CASRGNREFSYQETQYF. The CDR3 DNA follows: TGTGCCAGCAGGGGAAACAGGGAGTTTTCGTACCAAGAGACCCAGTACTTC. The whole variable domain, filled in from reference TRBV7-8 and TRBJ2-5, reads GAGVSQSPRYKVAKRGQDVALRCDPISGHVSLFWYQQALGQGPEFLTYFQNEAQLDKSGLPSDRFFAERPEGSVSTLKIQRTQQEDSAVYLCASRGNREFSYQETQYFGPGTRLLVL.

There are a few counts of this clonotype. The V call is TRBV7-6, the J call TRBJ2-2; D perhaps matches TRBD2 (5 bases). Germline V gene sequence: CDR1 SGHVS, CDR2 FNYEAQ. Trimming took off 7 bases at V and 0 bases at J, with 18 bases between the two ends. CDR3 size: 17 residues. CDR3 nucleotide sequence: TGTGCCAGCATCGTCACTGTGGGAGCCGCGAACACCGGGGAGCTGTTTTTT. It translates to CASIVTVGAANTGELFF.

This clonotype was picked up a small number of times. The chain carries TRBV27 and TRBJ1-1, with 7 bases aligning to TRBD1. The CDR3 consists of 15 residues. CDR1 MNHEY and CDR2 SMNVEV come from the germline V gene (reference sequence). V dropped 6 bases and J dropped 6; count of bases not matched to a gene: 13. CDR3 DNA sequence: TGTGCCAGCAGCTCCCCCTCCGACAGGGCTCCTGAAGCTTTCTTT. Its translation is CASSSPSDRAPEAFF.

This clonotype showed up just once. The V call is TRBV30, the J call TRBJ2-7, with 7 bases identical to TRBD1. V dropped 2 bases and J dropped 3; count of bases not matched to a gene: 16. The CDR3 is made up of 17 amino acids. Per germline, CDR1 GTSNPN and CDR2 SVGIG (reference sequence). The DNA for the CDR3 is TGTGCCTGGAGTCTACCTTTAGGGACAGTGAGCCTCTACGAGCAGTACTTC. This codes for CAWSLPLGTVSLYEQYF.

This clonotype was found many times. This chain uses TRBV5-4 with TRBJ2-1, with D perhaps matching TRBD1 (6 bases). Between the trimmed V and J ends, which lost 4 bases and 6 bases, there was a span of 11 bases. The CDR3 length is 13 residues. Per germline, CDR1 SGHNT and CDR2 YYREEE (reference sequence). The CDR3: CASSAWTANEQFF. In DNA form, the CDR3 reads TGTGCCAGCAGCGCATGGACAGCCAATGAGCAGTTCTTC.

This clonotype has only a few counts. The chain couples TRBV10-3 to TRBJ2-7; 10 nucleotides agree with TRBD1. Losses at the gene ends were 0 bases for V and 2 bases for J; bases not matched to a gene: 4. This CDR3 spans 16 amino acids. Germline values: CDR1 ENHRY, CDR2 SYGVKD. CDR3 region: CAISESIGTGAYEQYF. DNA for the CDR3: TGTGCCATCAGTGAGTCGATTGGGACAGGGGCCTACGAGCAGTACTTC.

The chain links TRBV5-4 to TRBJ2-5, with 7 bases that match TRBD1. J was trimmed by 7 bases and V by 4 bases; bases with no gene match: 4. The CDR3 consists of 12 residues. The germline CDR1 and CDR2 sequences are SGHNT and YYREEE (reference sequence). The CDR3: CASSRQGGTQYF. The CDR3 DNA reads as TGTGCCAGCAGCAGACAGGGTGGGACCCAGTACTTC.

The V gene is TRBV9, the J gene TRBJ2-4; tentative D call: TRBD2 (5 bases). The CDR3 is made up of 14 amino acids. The V end was cut by 3 bases, the J end by 7 bases, with 14 bases between. CDR1 and CDR2 from the germline V gene are SGDLS and YYNGEE. CDR3 DNA sequence: TGTGCCAGCAGCGCCGCCGGGATAGGGAACATTCAGTACTTC. Amino acid sequence: CASSAAGIGNIQYF.

The J gene is TRBJ2-3, the V gene TRBV4-3; 10 bases fit TRBD2. The CDR3 spans 17 residues. Germline V gene data show CDR1 as LGHNA and CDR2 as YSLEER. V gave up 2 bases and J gave up 2 bases; unmatched junction bases: 7. This CDR3 reads CASSQSASGGLTDTQYF. CDR3 coding DNA: TGCGCCAGCAGCCAATCGGCTAGCGGGGGTCTCACAGATACGCAGTATTTT.

This clonotype came up a few times. V and J are TRBV6-1 and TRBJ2-5, with D perhaps TRBD2 (6 bases). Trimming removed 6 bases from V and 5 bases from J, with 13 bases in between. The germline CDR1 and CDR2 sequences are MNHNS and SASEGT. This CDR3 spans 13 amino acids. CDR3 bases: TGTGCCAGCAGCCTGACTAGTCGTGAGACCCAGTACTTC. This codes for CASSLTSRETQYF.

Only a few counts were recorded for this clonotype. This chain connects TRBV27 to TRBJ2-7; the D is unclear. The CDR3 is made up of 14 amino acids. V was clipped by 6 bases and J by 3 bases, with 15 bases between them. Germline CDR1 is MNHEY and CDR2 is SMNVEV (reference sequence). This CDR3 reads CASSLISNSYEQYF. DNA for the CDR3: TGTGCCAGCAGCTTGATTTCAAACAGCTACGAGCAGTACTTC.

V is TRBV9 and J is TRBJ1-1, with 8 bases identical to TRBD1. The V and J ends lost 4 bases and 7 bases, in that order; junction bases with no gene match: 12. This CDR3 has 15 amino acids. The germline CDR1 and CDR2 sequences are SGDLS and YYNGEE. The CDR3 DNA follows: TGTGCCAGCAGCCCAGCTACCAGGGGGCTGAATGAAGCTTTCTTT. Protein: CASSPATRGLNEAFF.

This chain links TRBV27 with TRBJ2-7, with 7 nucleotides matching TRBD2. The CDR3 runs to 15 residues. V shed 3 bases, J shed 1 base, and the junction held 6 bases outside the gene matches. Germline CDR1 and CDR2: MNHEY and SMNVEV (reference sequence). The CDR3 region has the DNA TGTGCCAGCAGTTTCCTCGGCGGGGGATCCTACGAGCAGTACTTC. Translating gives CASSFLGGGSYEQYF.